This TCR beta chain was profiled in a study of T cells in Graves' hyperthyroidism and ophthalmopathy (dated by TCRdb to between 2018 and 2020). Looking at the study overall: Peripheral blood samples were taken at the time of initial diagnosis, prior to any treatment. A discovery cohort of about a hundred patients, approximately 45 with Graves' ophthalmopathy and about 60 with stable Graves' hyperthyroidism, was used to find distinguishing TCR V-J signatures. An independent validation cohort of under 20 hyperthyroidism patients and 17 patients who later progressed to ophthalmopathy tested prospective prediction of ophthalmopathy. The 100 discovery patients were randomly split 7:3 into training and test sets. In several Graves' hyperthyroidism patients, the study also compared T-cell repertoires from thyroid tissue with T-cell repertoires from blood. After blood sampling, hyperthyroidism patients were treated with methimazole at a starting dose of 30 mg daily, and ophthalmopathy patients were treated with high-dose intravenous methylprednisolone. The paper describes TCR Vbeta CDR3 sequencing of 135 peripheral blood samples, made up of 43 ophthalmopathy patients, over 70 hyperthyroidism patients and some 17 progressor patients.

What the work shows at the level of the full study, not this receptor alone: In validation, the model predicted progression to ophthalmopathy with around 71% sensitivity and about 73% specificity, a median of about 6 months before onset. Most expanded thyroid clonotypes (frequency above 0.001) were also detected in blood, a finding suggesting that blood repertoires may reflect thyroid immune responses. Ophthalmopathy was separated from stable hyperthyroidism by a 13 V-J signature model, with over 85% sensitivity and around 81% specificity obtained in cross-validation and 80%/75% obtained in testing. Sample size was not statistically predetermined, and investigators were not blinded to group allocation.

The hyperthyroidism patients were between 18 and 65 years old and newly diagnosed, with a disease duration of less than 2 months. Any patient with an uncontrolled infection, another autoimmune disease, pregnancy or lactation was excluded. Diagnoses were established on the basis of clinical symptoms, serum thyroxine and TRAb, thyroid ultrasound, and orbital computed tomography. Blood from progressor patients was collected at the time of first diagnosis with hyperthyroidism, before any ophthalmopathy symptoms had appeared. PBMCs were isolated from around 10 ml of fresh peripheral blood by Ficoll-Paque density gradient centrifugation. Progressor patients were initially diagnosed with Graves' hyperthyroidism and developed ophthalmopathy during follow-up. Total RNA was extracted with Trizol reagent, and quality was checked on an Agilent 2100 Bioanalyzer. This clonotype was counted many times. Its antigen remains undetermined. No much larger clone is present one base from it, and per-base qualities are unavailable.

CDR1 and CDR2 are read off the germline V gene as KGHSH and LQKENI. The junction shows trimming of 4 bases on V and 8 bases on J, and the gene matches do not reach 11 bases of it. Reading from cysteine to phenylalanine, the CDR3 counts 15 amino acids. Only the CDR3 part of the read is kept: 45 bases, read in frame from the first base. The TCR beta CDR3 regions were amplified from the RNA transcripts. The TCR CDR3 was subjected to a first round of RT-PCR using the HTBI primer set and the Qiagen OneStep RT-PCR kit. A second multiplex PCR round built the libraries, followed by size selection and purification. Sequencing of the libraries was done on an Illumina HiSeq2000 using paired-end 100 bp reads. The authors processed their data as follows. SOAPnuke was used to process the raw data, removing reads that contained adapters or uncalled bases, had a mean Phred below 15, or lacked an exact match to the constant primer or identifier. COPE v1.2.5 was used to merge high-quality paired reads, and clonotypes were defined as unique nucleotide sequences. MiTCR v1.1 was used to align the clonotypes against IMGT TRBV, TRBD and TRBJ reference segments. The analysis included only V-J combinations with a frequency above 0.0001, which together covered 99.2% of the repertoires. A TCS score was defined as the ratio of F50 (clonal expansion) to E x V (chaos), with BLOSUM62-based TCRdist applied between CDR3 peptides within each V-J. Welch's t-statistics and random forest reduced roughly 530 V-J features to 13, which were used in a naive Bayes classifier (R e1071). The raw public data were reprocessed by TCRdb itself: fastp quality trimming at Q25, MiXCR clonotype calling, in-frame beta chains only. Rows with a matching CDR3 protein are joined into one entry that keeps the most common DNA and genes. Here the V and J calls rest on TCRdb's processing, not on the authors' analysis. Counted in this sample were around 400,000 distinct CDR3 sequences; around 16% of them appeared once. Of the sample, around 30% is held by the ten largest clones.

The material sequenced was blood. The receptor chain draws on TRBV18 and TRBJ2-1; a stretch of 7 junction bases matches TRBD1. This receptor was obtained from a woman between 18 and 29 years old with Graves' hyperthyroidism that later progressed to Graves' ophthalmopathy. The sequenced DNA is TGTGCCAGCTCACAGGGGGCAACCGCTTCTTATGAGCAGTTCTTC. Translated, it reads CASSQGATASYEQFF.